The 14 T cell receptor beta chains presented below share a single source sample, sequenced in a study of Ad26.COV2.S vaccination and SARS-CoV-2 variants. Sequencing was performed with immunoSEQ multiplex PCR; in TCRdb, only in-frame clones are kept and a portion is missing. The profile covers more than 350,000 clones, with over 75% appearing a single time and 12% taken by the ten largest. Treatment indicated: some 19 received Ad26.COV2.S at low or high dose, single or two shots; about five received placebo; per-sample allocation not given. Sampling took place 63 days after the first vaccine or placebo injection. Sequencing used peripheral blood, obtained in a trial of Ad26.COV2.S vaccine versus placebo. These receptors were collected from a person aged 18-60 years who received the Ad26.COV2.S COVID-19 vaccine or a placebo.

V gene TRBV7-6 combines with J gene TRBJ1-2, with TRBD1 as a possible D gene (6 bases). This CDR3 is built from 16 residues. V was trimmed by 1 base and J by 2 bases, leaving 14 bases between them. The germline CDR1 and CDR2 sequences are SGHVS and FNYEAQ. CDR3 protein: CASSLVGGQENYGYTF. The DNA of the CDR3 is TGTGCCAGCAGCTTAGTGGGGGGCCAAGAAAACTATGGCTACACCTTC.

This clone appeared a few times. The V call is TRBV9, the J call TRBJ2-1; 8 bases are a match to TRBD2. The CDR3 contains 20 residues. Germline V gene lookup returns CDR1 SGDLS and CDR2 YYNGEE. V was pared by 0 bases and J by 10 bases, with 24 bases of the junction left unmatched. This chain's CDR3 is CASSVAQPIGLAGGLREQFF. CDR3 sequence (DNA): TGTGCCAGCAGCGTAGCCCAGCCTATCGGTCTAGCGGGTGGCTTACGGGAGCAGTTCTTC.

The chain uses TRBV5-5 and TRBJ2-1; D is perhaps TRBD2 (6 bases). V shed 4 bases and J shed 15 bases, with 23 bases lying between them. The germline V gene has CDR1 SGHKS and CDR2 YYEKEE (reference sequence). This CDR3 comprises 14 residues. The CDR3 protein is CASSPSVDGRGPFF. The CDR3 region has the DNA TGTGCCAGCAGCCCCTCGGTGGACGGGAGAGGACCGTTCTTC.

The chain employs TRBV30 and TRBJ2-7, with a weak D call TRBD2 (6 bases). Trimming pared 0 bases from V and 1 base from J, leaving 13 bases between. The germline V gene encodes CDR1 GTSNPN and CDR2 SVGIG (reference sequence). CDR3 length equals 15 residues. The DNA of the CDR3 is TGTGCCTGGAGTGTAAGGCTAGCGTTATCCTACGAGCAGTACTTC. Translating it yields CAWSVRLALSYEQYF.

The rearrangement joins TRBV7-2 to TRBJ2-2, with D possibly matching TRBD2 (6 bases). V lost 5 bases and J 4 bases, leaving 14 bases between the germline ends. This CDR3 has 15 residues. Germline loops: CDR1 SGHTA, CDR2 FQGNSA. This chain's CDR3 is CASSPRDLSTGELFF. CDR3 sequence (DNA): TGTGCCAGCAGCCCCCGGGACTTATCCACCGGGGAGCTGTTTTTT.

This chain's CDR3 is CASSPGQDSYEQYF. In nucleotides, the CDR3 is TGTGCCAGTAGCCCGGGACAGGACTCCTACGAGCAGTACTTC. The rearrangement links TRBV19 to TRBJ2-7, with TRBD1 matching 8 bases. Looked up from germline, CDR1 is LNHDA and CDR2 is SQIVND (reference sequence). CDR3 length: 14 residues. The trim removed 6 bases at V and 0 bases at J, leaving 4 bases unmatched.

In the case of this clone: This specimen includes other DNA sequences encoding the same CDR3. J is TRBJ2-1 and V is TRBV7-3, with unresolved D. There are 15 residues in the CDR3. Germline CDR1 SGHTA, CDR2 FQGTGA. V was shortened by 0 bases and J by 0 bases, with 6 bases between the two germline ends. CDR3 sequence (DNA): TGTGCCAGCAGCTTAACGGCCAGCTCCTACAATGAGCAGTTCTTC. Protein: CASSLTASSYNEQFF.

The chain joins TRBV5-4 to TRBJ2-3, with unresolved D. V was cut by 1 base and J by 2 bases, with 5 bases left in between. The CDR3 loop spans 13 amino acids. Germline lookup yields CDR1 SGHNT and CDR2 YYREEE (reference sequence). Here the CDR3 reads CASSLQHTDTQYF. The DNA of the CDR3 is TGTGCCAGCAGCTTGCAACACACAGATACGCAGTATTTT.

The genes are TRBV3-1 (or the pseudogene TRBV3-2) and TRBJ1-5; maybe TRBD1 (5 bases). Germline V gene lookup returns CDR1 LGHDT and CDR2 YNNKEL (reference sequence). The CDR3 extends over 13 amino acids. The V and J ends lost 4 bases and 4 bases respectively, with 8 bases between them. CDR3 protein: CASSLTENQPQHF. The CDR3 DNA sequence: TGTGCCAGCAGCCTGACAGAAAATCAGCCCCAGCATTTT.

CDR3 in DNA: TGTGCCAGCAGTGACACTCGGACCGGGGGTGGCACAGATACGCAGTATTTT. This translates into CASSDTRTGGGTDTQYF. The chain has TRBV2 and TRBJ2-3; D perhaps matches TRBD2 (6 bases). CDR1 and CDR2 from the germline V gene are SNHLY and FYNNEI. With 3 bases removed from V and 1 base from J, the gap between germline ends came to 17 bases. CDR3 size: 17 residues.

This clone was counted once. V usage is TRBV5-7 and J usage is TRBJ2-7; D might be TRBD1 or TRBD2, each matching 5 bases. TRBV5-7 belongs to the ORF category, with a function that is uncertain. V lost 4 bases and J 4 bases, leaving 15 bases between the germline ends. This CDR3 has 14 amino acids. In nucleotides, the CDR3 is TGTGCCAGCAGCCAGGAGGTGGGGGTTTACGAGCAGTACTTC. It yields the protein CASSQEVGVYEQYF.

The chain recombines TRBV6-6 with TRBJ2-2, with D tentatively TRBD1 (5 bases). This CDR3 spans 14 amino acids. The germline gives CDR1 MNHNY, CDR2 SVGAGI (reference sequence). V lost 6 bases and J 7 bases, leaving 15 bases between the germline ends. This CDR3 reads CASRFQGGGGELFF. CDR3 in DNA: TGTGCCAGCAGGTTTCAGGGTGGCGGCGGGGAGCTGTTTTTT.

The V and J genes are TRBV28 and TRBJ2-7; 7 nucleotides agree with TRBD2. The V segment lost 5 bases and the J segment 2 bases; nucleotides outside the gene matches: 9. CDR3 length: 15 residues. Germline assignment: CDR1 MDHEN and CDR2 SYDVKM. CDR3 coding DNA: TGTGCCAGCAGTCCCCCGACTAGCAGAACCTACGAGCAGTACTTC. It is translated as CASSPPTSRTYEQYF.

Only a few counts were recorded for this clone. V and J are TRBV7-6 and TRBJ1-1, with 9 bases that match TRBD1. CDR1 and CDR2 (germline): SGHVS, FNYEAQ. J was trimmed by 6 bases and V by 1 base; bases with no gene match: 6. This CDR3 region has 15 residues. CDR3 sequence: CASSLVGQGGSEAFF. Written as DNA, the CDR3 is TGTGCCAGCAGCTTAGTGGGACAGGGAGGGTCTGAAGCTTTCTTT.